The 21 T cell receptor beta chains reported below all come from one sample, sequenced in a study of cytomegalovirus exposure and HLA in healthy donors. In the PCR, 60 Vbeta and 13 Jbeta primers were used. The method was immunoSEQ multiplex PCR; TCRdb's version includes in-frame clones alone and lacks a portion of them. Of about 190,000 clones in the sample, 85% to 90% were seen once. Sample: PBMCs. The receptor source for this set is a woman aged 18-29 years in good health and CMV-seronegative.

This chain joins TRBV7-2 and TRBJ2-3; the match to TRBD2 covers 8 bases. V was clipped by 3 bases and J by 3 bases; unmatched bases: 8. The CDR3 sequence is 16 residues long. Germline assignment: CDR1 SGHTA and CDR2 FQGNSA. The CDR3 loop is CASSFPRGGRTDTQYF. In DNA form, the CDR3 reads TGTGCCAGCAGCTTTCCCCGGGGGGGGAGGACAGATACGCAGTATTTT.

The chain carries TRBV30 and TRBJ1-4, with D perhaps TRBD1 (6 bases). CDR1 and CDR2 (germline): GTSNPN, SVGIG (reference sequence). The CDR3 is 14 amino acids. The V end lost 3 bases, the J end lost 10 bases, and 18 bases lay between the germline ends. The CDR3: CAWSNRAFDVKLFF. The DNA for the CDR3 is TGTGCCTGGAGCAACAGGGCCTTCGATGTAAAACTGTTTTTT.

This chain connects TRBV28 to TRBJ1-2, with D tentatively TRBD1 (6 bases). This CDR3 has 15 amino acids. V lost 4 bases to trimming and J lost 5 bases, with 17 bases between them. From germline, CDR1 is MDHEN and CDR2 SYDVKM. The CDR3 DNA follows: TGTGCCAGCAGTTCCTCAGGGGACGCGACTTATGGCTACACCTTC. Its protein product is CASSSSGDATYGYTF.

This clone was detected a few times. CDR3 DNA: TGCGCCAGCAGCCAAGATCCCCAGGGGAGGGCCGGGGAGCTGTTTTTT. Encoded protein: CASSQDPQGRAGELFF. V gene TRBV4-1 combines with J gene TRBJ2-2; D perhaps matches TRBD2 (7 bases). The germline V gene encodes CDR1 MGHRA and CDR2 YSYEKL. V gave up 0 bases and J gave up 6 bases, with 14 bases separating them. There are 16 residues in the CDR3.

The chain uses TRBV7-3 and TRBJ2-2; TRBD2 is a possible D gene (5 bases). With 5 bases removed from V and 5 bases from J, the gap between germline ends came to 9 bases. This CDR3 has 13 amino acids. Germline-derived CDR1 and CDR2 are SGHTA and FQGTGA. The chain's CDR3 is CASSLRRTGELFF. The DNA of the CDR3 is TGTGCCAGCAGCCTCAGGAGGACCGGGGAGCTGTTTTTT.

This clone came up once. The same CDR3 can be traced to other DNA sequences in this sample. The J gene is TRBJ1-5, the V gene TRBV30; TRBD1 is a possible D gene (5 bases). This CDR3 is built from 14 residues. Trimming left V 0 bases short and J 4 bases short, with 10 bases between. CDR1 is GTSNPN and CDR2 is SVGIG in the germline V gene (reference sequence). This chain's CDR3 is CAWSVLGGNQPQHF. CDR3 nucleotide sequence: TGTGCCTGGAGTGTATTGGGGGGGAATCAGCCCCAGCATTTT.

The chain joins TRBV28 to TRBJ1-5, with D maybe TRBD1 (6 bases). In germline, CDR1 is MDHEN, CDR2 SYDVKM. The CDR3 consists of 14 residues. V lost 2 bases, J lost 7 bases, and 12 bases lay in between. The CDR3 region has the DNA TGTGCCAGCAGTTTAGTACAGGGAGGGCAGCCCCAGCATTTT. Its protein product is CASSLVQGGQPQHF.

The rearrangement links TRBV2 to TRBJ1-6, with TRBD1 matching over 7 bases. The CDR3 is 16 residues long. Germline V gene data show CDR1 as SNHLY and CDR2 as FYNNEI. J gave up 9 bases and V 0 bases, and 8 bases lay outside the gene matches. CDR3: CASSEAMSGGSSPLHF. DNA of the CDR3: TGTGCCAGCAGTGAAGCGATGTCAGGGGGAAGTTCACCCCTCCACTTT.

CDR3 protein: CASSSLAGGVSWDNEQFF. The DNA for the CDR3 is TGTGCCAGCAGCTCGTTAGCGGGAGGGGTCTCCTGGGACAATGAGCAGTTCTTC. This rearrangement joins TRBV7-8 to TRBJ2-1; 11 nucleotides align to TRBD2. In germline, CDR1 is SGHVS, CDR2 FQNEAQ. The CDR3 sequence is 18 residues long. V gave up 4 bases and J gave up 5 bases; unmatched junction bases: 13.

The genes are TRBV6-5 and TRBJ1-3, with TRBD1 identical over 11 bases. In germline, CDR1 is MNHEY, CDR2 SVGAGI. The CDR3 covers 15 residues. The V segment lost 6 bases and the J segment 4 bases; nucleotides outside the gene matches: 5. This CDR3 reads CASRRDRGGGNTIYF. As DNA, the CDR3 is TGTGCCAGCAGAAGGGACAGGGGGGGAGGAAACACCATATATTTT.

The rearrangement links TRBV10-3 to TRBJ2-7; TRBD1 matches at 8 bases. The J segment lost 6 bases and the V segment lost 6 bases, leaving 10 bases of the junction unmatched. The CDR3 has 14 amino acids. The germline V gene has CDR1 ENHRY and CDR2 SYGVKD. CDR3 loop: CAISELQGAVEQYF. The CDR3 DNA is TGTGCCATCAGCGAGCTGCAGGGGGCGGTCGAGCAGTACTTC.

This clone was observed a few times. This chain connects TRBV30 to TRBJ1-2, with D possibly TRBD1 on 5 matching bases. This CDR3 comprises 13 residues. Trimming left V 2 bases short and J 2 bases short, with 9 bases between. CDR1 and CDR2 from the germline V gene are GTSNPN and SVGIG (reference sequence). CDR3 in DNA: TGTGCCTGGAGTAGCGGGGGGAACTATGGCTACACCTTC. As protein: CAWSSGGNYGYTF.

The chain links TRBV19 to TRBJ1-1; D uncertain. V lost 3 bases, J lost 3 bases, and 2 bases lay in between. The CDR3 runs 11 residues. Per the germline V gene, CDR1 is LNHDA and CDR2 is SQIVND (reference sequence). DNA of the CDR3: TGTGCCAGTAGTATCGACACTGAAGCTTTCTTT. As protein: CASSIDTEAFF.

The chain recombines TRBV19 with TRBJ1-1; 7 positions agree with TRBD1. The length of the CDR3 is 14 residues. Germline trimming cut 6 bases from V and 1 base from J; bases unmatched to any gene: 5. The germline V gene encodes CDR1 LNHDA and CDR2 SQIVND (reference sequence). CDR3 coding DNA: TGTGCCAGTAGATACAGGGGAGGGAACACTGAAGCTTTCTTT. This sequence encodes CASRYRGGNTEAFF.

V is TRBV15 and J is TRBJ2-3; D gene ambiguous. Per the germline V gene, CDR1 is LNHNV and CDR2 is YYDKDF (reference sequence). Trimming left V 5 bases short and J 2 bases short, with 8 bases between. The length of the CDR3 is 13 residues. CDR3 sequence: CATSGLATDTQYF. The DNA for the CDR3 is TGTGCCACCAGCGGGCTTGCCACAGATACGCAGTATTTT.

This clone turned up a few times. This chain joins TRBV6-1 and TRBJ1-1; TRBD1 is a possible D gene (5 bases). The CDR3 extends over 12 amino acids. The V gene lost 2 bases and the J gene lost 5 bases, with 6 bases spanning the gap. CDR1 MNHNS and CDR2 SASEGT come from the germline V gene. The CDR3 here is CASSERGTEAFF. CDR3 DNA sequence: TGTGCCAGCAGTGAACGGGGGACTGAAGCTTTCTTT.

The rearrangement joins TRBV19 to TRBJ1-2; TRBD1 matches 10 bases. The CDR3 loop spans 16 amino acids. Per the germline V gene, CDR1 is LNHDA and CDR2 is SQIVND (reference sequence). The ends lost 2 bases at V and 8 bases at J; junction bases unmatched: 11. The CDR3 sequence is CASSIPRTGGSGGYTF. The CDR3 nucleotides read TGTGCCAGTAGTATACCCCGGACAGGGGGTTCTGGGGGCTACACCTTC.

In its sample, this clone was seen once. The chain has TRBV7-8 and TRBJ1-3; 7 nucleotides align to TRBD1. Germline loops: CDR1 SGHVS, CDR2 FQNEAQ. Trimming removed 5 bases from V and 3 bases from J; junction bases left unmatched: 4. This CDR3 comprises 14 residues. The CDR3 spells CASSHRTGGNTIYF. CDR3 DNA: TGTGCCAGCAGCCACCGGACAGGTGGAAACACCATATATTTT. Drawing the rest from reference TRBV7-8 and TRBJ1-3, the complete variable domain is GAGVSQSPRYKVAKRGQDVALRCDPISGHVSLFWYQQALGQGPEFLTYFQNEAQLDKSGLPSDRFFAERPEGSVSTLKIQRTQQEDSAVYLCASSHRTGGNTIYFGEGSWLTVV.

This clone has a single count. The chain joins TRBV28 to TRBJ2-7, with 10 bases that match TRBD1. The CDR3 length is 13 residues. Germline trimming cut 6 bases from V and 7 bases from J; bases unmatched to any gene: 6. Germline CDR1 MDHEN, CDR2 SYDVKM. Here the CDR3 DNA reads TGTGCCAGCAGCGCCGGGACAGGGGAAGAGCAGTACTTC. This translates into CASSAGTGEEQYF.

This chain uses TRBV5-1 with TRBJ1-1, with a possible D match to TRBD1 (6 bases). This CDR3 has 14 amino acids. Germline V lookup: CDR1 SGHRS, CDR2 YFSETQ. Trimming cost V 0 bases and J 7 bases, with 13 bases left between them. DNA for the CDR3: TGCGCCAGCAGCTTGGTCGGTCAGGGGTATGAAGCTTTCTTT. Protein sequence: CASSLVGQGYEAFF.

V is TRBV5-1 and J is TRBJ2-3; 7 bases agree with TRBD1. Germline lookup yields CDR1 SGHRS and CDR2 YFSETQ. V gave up 0 bases and J gave up 2 bases; unmatched junction bases: 9. This CDR3 has 17 residues. The CDR3 here is CASSLGGTVISTDTQYF. The CDR3 region has the DNA TGCGCCAGCAGCTTGGGGGGGACAGTTATTTCCACAGATACGCAGTATTTT.